The rows below give T cell receptor beta chains drawn from one sample of a study of blood T cell repertoires in COVID-19. TCRdb's table, derived via immunoSEQ multiplex PCR, lists solely in-frame clones and lacks some. The data contain about 90,000 clones, less than 85% of them seen just once; the ten biggest clones take up approximately 10%. Sequenced input: peripheral blood. Receptors were obtained from a woman in her 70s with acute or convalescent COVID-19. CDR3s include the opening cysteine and the closing phenylalanine or tryptophan. A D gene is named only where the DNA matches it firmly. The size entry is marked missing in some rows and otherwise reads once, few, many or a size class.

>15|once|TRBJ1-6|TRBV30|NA
TGTGCCTGGACAAAACCCGACAGGAGAAATTCACCCCTCCACTTT
CAWTKPDRRNSPLHF
>11|NA|TRBJ2-1|TRBV19|NA
TGTGCCAGTAGTATAGGGACTGACCTGTTCTTC
CASSIGTDLFF
>16|NA|TRBJ1-4|TRBV27|NA
TGTGCCAGCAGATCGACAGGCCTGGCAACTAATGAAAAACTGTTTTTT
CASRSTGLATNEKLFF
>14|NA|TRBJ1-2|TRBV5-4|NA
TGTGCCAGCAGCTTGGTTCAGGGTAGGGGTGGCTACACCTTC
CASSLVQGRGGYTF
>15|NA|TRBJ2-5|TRBV19|TRBD2
TGTGCCAGTAGTTCTGGGGCGGCGGGAGAAGAGACCCAGTACTTC
CASSSGAAGEETQYF
>13|NA|TRBJ1-2|TRBV3-1/TRBV3-2|NA
TGTGCCAGCAGCCAGGGAGCTAACTATGGCTACACCTTC
CASSQGANYGYTF
>18|NA|TRBJ1-2|TRBV7-3|TRBD1
TGTGCCAGCAGCACCTCCAAGGGACAGGGGGCGGATAGAGCTACTCTGACCTTC
CASSTSKGQGADRATLTF
>13|NA|TRBJ1-2|TRBV19|NA
TGTGCCAGTAGTATATTAGATGGCTATGGCTACACCTTC
CASSILDGYGYTF
>14|few|TRBJ2-5|TRBV19|TRBD1
TGTGCCAGTAGTACGGGACAGGGACAAGAGACCCAGTACTTC
CASSTGQGQETQYF
>15|NA|TRBJ1-1|TRBV6-5|NA
TGTGCCAGCAGTAGCAGGGGACCTAGGAACACTGAAGCTTTCTTT
CASSSRGPRNTEAFF
>17|NA|TRBJ1-5|TRBV6-1|TRBD1
TGTGCCAGCAGTGAATACAAGGTGACAGGGGGCGCGGAGCCCCAGCATTTT
CASSEYKVTGGAEPQHF
>11|NA|TRBJ2-5|TRBV19|NA
TGTGCCAGTAGTATACGGGAGACCCAGTACTTC
CASSIRETQYF
>14|NA|TRBJ1-2|TRBV2|TRBD1
TGTGCCAGCAGCCCCGGGACAGGGCTCTATGGCTACACCTTC
CASSPGTGLYGYTF
>14|NA|TRBJ2-7|TRBV3-1/TRBV3-2|NA
TGTGCCAGCACCCCCGGGACAAAGGGCTACGAGCAGTACTTC
CASTPGTKGYEQYF
>14|NA|TRBJ2-3|TRBV2|NA
TGTGCCAGCAGCTTACAGGGAGCGGCAGATACGCAGTATTTT
CASSLQGAADTQYF
>15|NA|TRBJ1-2|TRBV6-5|NA
TGTGCCAGCAGGGCCGCCGGGACGGGAGGAGATGGCTACACCTTC
CASRAAGTGGDGYTF
>17|NA|TRBJ2-7|TRBV21-1|NA
TGTGCCAGCAGCAAAGAATACCGCGGGAGGAGCTCCTACGAGCAGTACTTC
CASSKEYRGRSSYEQYF
>12|once|TRBJ2-3|TRBV6-5|NA
TGTGCCAGCAGTTCCTTCACAGATACGCAGTATTTT
CASSSFTDTQYF
>14|NA|TRBJ2-2|TRBV6-2/TRBV6-3|NA
TGTGCCAGCAGTTCCCCCAAGAACACCGGGGAGCTGTTTTTT
CASSSPKNTGELFF
>13|few|TRBJ1-2|TRBV19|NA
TGTGCCAGTACCCGAGGAGGGCTCTATGGCTACACCTTC
CASTRGGLYGYTF
>17|NA|TRBJ2-3|TRBV24-1|TRBD1
TGTGCCACCAGTGAAATGGGGACAGGCCTAAGCACAGATACGCAGTATTTT
CATSEMGTGLSTDTQYF
>11|NA|TRBJ2-7|TRBV12-3/TRBV12-4|NA
TGTGCCAGCAGCCACAACTACGAGCAGTACTTC
CASSHNYEQYF
>13|NA|TRBJ1-2|TRBV10-2|NA
TGCGCCAGCAGTGAGTCCTGGACAGAAGGCTACACCTTC
CASSESWTEGYTF